The clone carrying this T cell receptor beta chain appeared a few times. Trimming removed 2 bases from V and 5 bases from J, with 17 bases in between. The length of the CDR3 is 16 residues. Looked up from germline, CDR1 is LGHDT and CDR2 is YNNKEL (reference sequence). This entry comes from a study of control samples from healthy donors and cancer patients. Sequencing was performed with immunoSEQ multiplex PCR; in TCRdb, only in-frame clones are kept and a portion is missing. The sample includes 93,000 or so clones, around 88% seen only once; the top ten take roughly 19%. This TCR was sampled from a man in his 60s with lung cancer. The chain carries TRBV3-1 (or the pseudogene TRBV3-2) and TRBJ2-3, with TRBD1 as a possible D gene (6 bases). Sequencing was carried out using PBMCs. This CDR3 is CASSQLSSGAVDTQYF. The CDR3 nucleotides are TGTGCCAGCAGCCAACTCTCATCAGGGGCCGTAGATACGCAGTATTTT.